These T cell receptor beta chains were read from a single sample in a study of human T cells and chemical hapten exposure. TCRdb ran MiXCR on the RACE reads and lists one entry per CDR3 protein. The repertoire has 380,000 or so distinct CDR3 sequences, around 5.5% of them found once; the top ten carry around 8.6%. Sequencing used whole blood, obtained in connection with sensitization to the hapten diphenylcyclopropenone (DPC). The receptors derive from a woman aged 18-29 years with alopecia areata. Some clones in this sample may be carry-over from other donors' samples. The CDR3 runs from the conserved cysteine through the conserved F or W. The D gene is left open where the match is weak. Expanded clones are given a class, and other clones once, few, many or no size at all.

>TRBV12-5|NA|TRBJ2-1|many
CASGQGPSSSSYNEQFF
TGTGCTAGTGGTCAGGGTCCCTCATCGAGCTCCTACAATGAGCAGTTCTTC
>TRBV6-2/TRBV6-3|NA|TRBJ1-5|few
CASLQAGFSQPQHF
TGTGCCAGCCTCCAAGCGGGGTTTAGTCAGCCCCAGCATTTT
>TRBV20-1|NA|TRBJ2-5|few
CSAGGETQYF
TGCAGTGCTGGCGGCGAGACCCAGTACTTC
>TRBV18|NA|TRBJ1-4|few
CASSPGRKDEKLFF
TGTGCCAGCTCACCGGGACGTAAGGATGAAAAACTGTTTTTT
>TRBV18|NA|TRBJ1-1|NA
CASSPGGMNTEAFF
TGTGCCAGCTCACCTGGGGGGATGAACACTGAAGCTTTCTTT
>TRBV5-1|TRBD2|TRBJ2-1|NA
CASSLGSTGGEQFF
TGCGCCAGCAGCTTGGGGTCCACGGGGGGAGAGCAGTTCTTC
>TRBV6-1|TRBD2|TRBJ2-3|NA
CASRKLSGGDDTQYF
TGTGCCAGCAGGAAACTTAGCGGGGGTGATGATACGCAGTATTTT
>TRBV20-1|TRBD2|TRBJ2-3|many
CSARYRRTSGADTQYF
TGCAGTGCTAGATATAGACGGACTAGCGGGGCAGATACGCAGTATTTT
>TRBV12-3/TRBV12-4|NA|TRBJ1-2|few
CASSLRAGDGYTF
TGTGCCAGCAGTTTACGGGCAGGGGATGGCTACACCTTC
>TRBV28|NA|TRBJ1-2|few
CASSSPRGENYGYTF
TGTGCCAGCAGTTCACCCCGGGGGGAAAACTATGGCTACACCTTC
>TRBV2|TRBD1|TRBJ1-5|many
CASQGVSGNQPQHF
TGTGCCAGCCAGGGGGTGTCTGGCAATCAGCCCCAGCATTTT
>TRBV25-1|NA|TRBJ2-3|many
CASRATGTDTQYF
TGTGCCAGCAGGGCGACAGGCACAGATACGCAGTATTTT
>TRBV28|NA|TRBJ1-4|few
CASSLITPEKLFF
TGTGCCAGCAGTTTAATTACCCCGGAAAAACTGTTTTTT
>TRBV6-1|NA|TRBJ1-5|NA
CASRMGGRNQPQHF
TGTGCCAGCAGGATGGGGGGACGCAATCAGCCCCAGCATTTT
>TRBV7-9|TRBD1|TRBJ1-1|few
CASSHRRQGVLSTEAFF
TGTGCCAGCAGCCACCGGAGACAGGGGGTGTTGAGCACTGAAGCTTTCTTT
>TRBV4-1|NA|TRBJ1-1|few
CASSQDGYTEAFF
TGCGCCAGCAGCCAAGATGGTTACACTGAAGCTTTCTTT
>TRBV18|TRBD1|TRBJ2-7|many
CASSQEGARGEQYF
TGTGCCAGCTCACAAGAGGGGGCGCGAGGGGAGCAGTACTTC
>TRBV25-1|NA|TRBJ2-2|many
CASSEPGPTNTGELFF
TGTGCCAGCAGCGAGCCGGGACCTACGAACACCGGGGAGCTGTTTTTT
>TRBV6-5|NA|TRBJ1-5|NA
CASSYSRVGQPQHF
TGTGCCAGCAGTTACAGCAGGGTCGGTCAGCCCCAGCATTTT
>TRBV6-2/TRBV6-3|TRBD2|TRBJ2-3|NA
CASSLGLVGADTQYF
TGTGCCAGCAGTTTGGGACTAGTCGGAGCAGATACGCAGTATTTT
>TRBV27|NA|TRBJ1-1|many
CASSALGRPAGTEAFF
TGTGCCAGCAGTGCATTGGGACGCCCGGCAGGGACTGAAGCTTTCTTT
>TRBV5-1|NA|TRBJ2-4|many
CASRGEGGPNIQYF
TGCGCCAGCAGGGGCGAAGGTGGACCAAACATTCAGTACTTC
>TRBV6-2/TRBV6-3|NA|TRBJ1-1|many
CASTPNRVNTEAFF
TGTGCCAGCACCCCTAACAGAGTGAACACTGAAGCTTTCTTT
>TRBV5-1|NA|TRBJ1-2|few
CASSLRAPYGYTF
TGCGCCAGCAGCCTTAGGGCCCCCTATGGCTACACCTTC
>TRBV7-2|NA|TRBJ2-3|NA
CASSQPPGPSGTDTQYF
TGTGCCAGCAGTCAACCCCCAGGCCCCTCTGGAACAGATACGCAGTATTTT
>TRBV3-1|TRBD2|TRBJ2-3|few
CASSPWTSGVTDTQYF
TGTGCCAGCAGCCCGTGGACTAGCGGAGTTACAGATACGCAGTATTTT
>TRBV4-2|NA|TRBJ1-5|NA
CASSQASGGNQPQHF
TGTGCCAGCAGCCAAGCTTCAGGGGGCAATCAGCCCCAGCATTTT
>TRBV4-3|NA|TRBJ2-1|few
CASSQDLLAAGRNEQFF
TGCGCCAGCAGCCAAGATCTATTGGCGGCGGGGAGGAATGAGCAGTTCTTC